These 20 T cell receptor beta chains originate from one sample sequenced in a study of blood T cell repertoires in COVID-19. The method was immunoSEQ multiplex PCR; TCRdb's version includes in-frame clones alone and lacks a portion of them. Here the sample spans 300,000 to 450,000 clones, about nine tenths being singletons. Sequenced material: peripheral blood. The receptors stem from a woman aged 60-70 years with COVID-19, enrolled during active disease.

The V and J genes are TRBV2 and TRBJ1-1; possible D gene TRBD1, 5 bases. This CDR3 comprises 15 residues. V shed 6 bases and J shed 1 base, with 15 bases lying between them. CDR1 is SNHLY, CDR2 FYNNEI, per germline. In DNA form, the CDR3 reads TGTGCCAGCAGACAAAAGGGACTCTGGAACACTGAAGCTTTCTTT. Its translation is CASRQKGLWNTEAFF.

V gene TRBV6-6 combines with J gene TRBJ1-3; D remains unclear. V was clipped by 8 bases and J by 0 bases, with 14 bases between them. This CDR3 is 15 amino acids long. CDR1 MNHNY and CDR2 SVGAGI come from the germline V gene (reference sequence). The CDR3 is CASAARWSSGNTIYF. The CDR3 bases are TGTGCCAGCGCCGCCCGGTGGAGCTCTGGAAACACCATATATTTT.

The chain links TRBV3-1 (or the pseudogene TRBV3-2) to TRBJ2-5; TRBD2 matches at 10 bases. The CDR3 sequence is 16 residues long. Germline trimming cut 0 bases from V and 6 bases from J; bases unmatched to any gene: 7. Germline CDR1 and CDR2: LGHDT and YNNKEL (reference sequence). The CDR3 DNA is TGTGCCAGCAGCCAAGACCCGACTAGCGGGCGGAAGACCCAGTACTTC. As protein: CASSQDPTSGRKTQYF.

This clone was found a few times. This rearrangement joins TRBV30 to TRBJ1-4; D might be TRBD1 (5 bases). This CDR3 region has 14 residues. Germline loops: CDR1 GTSNPN, CDR2 SVGIG (reference sequence). Trimming removed 2 bases at V and 8 bases at J, with 15 bases between. The CDR3 DNA is TGTGCCTGGAGTCTGGACATGCTAGGGGAAAAACTGTTTTTT. Translated, it gives CAWSLDMLGEKLFF.

The J gene is TRBJ1-2, the V gene TRBV10-3, with 8 bases matching TRBD1. Germline CDR1 ENHRY, CDR2 SYGVKD. Unmatched junction bases numbered 12, after V lost 8 bases and J lost 7 bases. The CDR3 spans 14 residues. CDR3 bases: TGTGCCATCGGGGAGGTTCGGACAGGGTTTGGCTACACCTTC. Amino acids: CAIGEVRTGFGYTF.

V usage is TRBV2 and J usage is TRBJ1-1; D may be TRBD1 (5 bases). V lost 7 bases to trimming and J lost 2 bases, with 20 bases between them. The CDR3 has 16 amino acids. Germline V lookup: CDR1 SNHLY, CDR2 FYNNEI. The CDR3 region has the DNA TGTGCCAGCAAAGAGGAGACAGCCTTCCTAAACACTGAAGCTTTCTTT. Translating gives CASKEETAFLNTEAFF.

The rearrangement joins TRBV28 to TRBJ2-1; no definite D call. The CDR3 spans 16 residues. Trimming took off 4 bases at V and 6 bases at J, with 19 bases between the two ends. CDR1 is MDHEN, CDR2 SYDVKM, per germline. In DNA form, the CDR3 reads TGTGCCAGCAGTTGGGCTGTTGAAACCCAGTTCAATGAGCAGTTCTTC. This encodes CASSWAVETQFNEQFF.

The CDR3 is CSASRRGVADTQYF. In nucleotides, the CDR3 is TGCAGTGCTAGTCGCAGGGGAGTCGCAGATACGCAGTATTTT. The chain joins TRBV20-1 to TRBJ2-3; tentative D call: TRBD1 (6 bases). Germline CDR1 and CDR2: DFQATT and SNEGSKA (reference sequence). The CDR3 loop spans 14 amino acids. Trimming stripped 3 bases from V and 4 bases from J, with 14 bases between.

The chain uses TRBV6-5 and TRBJ2-5; 7 bases match TRBD1. CDR3 length equals 15 residues. Germline assignment: CDR1 MNHEY and CDR2 SVGAGI. V lost 6 bases and J lost 0; bases outside the gene matches: 7. DNA of the CDR3: TGTGCCAGCAGCATCTTGGGACAGTACCAAGAGACCCAGTACTTC. Translated: CASSILGQYQETQYF.

This sequence joins TRBV30 and TRBJ1-2, with 8 bases identical to TRBD1. Germline trimming cut 3 bases from V and 7 bases from J; bases unmatched to any gene: 4. There are 12 residues in the CDR3. CDR1 and CDR2 from the germline V gene are GTSNPN and SVGIG (reference sequence). The CDR3 DNA is TGTGCCTGGAGCACAGGACAGGGTGGCTACACCTTC. Translation gives CAWSTGQGGYTF.

The chain uses TRBV18 and TRBJ1-1; 7 nucleotides match TRBD1. The V gene's germline CDR1 is KGHSH and CDR2 LQKENI. With V trimmed by 4 bases and J by 14 bases, 10 bases remained unmatched. There are 12 residues in the CDR3. The CDR3, as DNA: TGTGCCAGCTCACTACCCGGGAGGGGGCGGTTCTTT. Residues: CASSLPGRGRFF.

V usage is TRBV2 and J usage is TRBJ2-5, with 8 bases identical to TRBD2. CDR1 and CDR2 from the germline V gene are SNHLY and FYNNEI. V shed 8 bases, J shed 2 bases, and the junction held 4 bases outside the gene matches. The CDR3 runs to 13 residues. The DNA for the CDR3 is TGTGCCAGCTGGGTAGCGGGGCAAGAGACCCAGTACTTC. This codes for CASWVAGQETQYF.

The chain uses TRBV5-6 and TRBJ1-6; unclear D gene. CDR1 and CDR2 from the germline V gene are SGHDT and YYEEEE. This CDR3 has 16 amino acids. V lost 4 bases, J lost 0 bases, and 11 bases lay in between. The CDR3 DNA sequence: TGTGCCAGCAGCCCACGCGGTAGCTCCTATAATTCACCCCTCCACTTT. This codes for CASSPRGSSYNSPLHF. Filled out from reference TRBV5-6 and TRBJ1-6, the complete variable domain reads DAGVTQSPTHLIKTRGQQVTLRCSPKSGHDTVSWYQQALGQGPQFIFQYYEEEERQRGNFPDRFSGHQFPNYSSELNVNALLLGDSALYLCASSPRGSSYNSPLHFGNGTRLTVT.

The genes are TRBV14 and TRBJ1-1, with a tentative D call TRBD1 (5 bases). Per germline, CDR1 SGHDN and CDR2 FVKESK. The CDR3 loop spans 12 amino acids. V was trimmed by 3 bases and J by 11 bases, leaving 13 bases between them. CDR3 bases: TGTGCCAGCAGCCAGGGGGGGGTACGGGCTTTCTTT. Protein: CASSQGGVRAFF.

Turning to this clone: One end of the junction does not line up with germline, which may come from a read error. The rearrangement uses TRBV12-3 or TRBV12-4 and TRBJ1-2; D gene ambiguous. CDR3 size: 13 residues. The CDR3 loop reads CASSDDLNYSYTF. The CDR3 bases are TGTGCCAGCAGCGACGACCTGAACTATAGCTACACCTTC.

The chain recombines TRBV5-1 with TRBJ1-2; D might be TRBD1 (5 bases). The germline V and J ends were trimmed by 0 bases and 4 bases, with 7 bases remaining between them. The CDR3 runs 13 residues. CDR1 SGHRS and CDR2 YFSETQ come from the germline V gene. CDR3 in DNA: TGCGCCAGCAGCTTGGGCGGGGGCTATGGCTACACCTTC. Protein: CASSLGGGYGYTF.

The CDR3: CASSSYGTGGATYGYTF. In DNA form, the CDR3 reads TGTGCCAGCAGCTCGTATGGGACAGGGGGCGCGACCTATGGCTACACCTTC. The chain is built from TRBV5-6 and TRBJ1-2, with 12 bases identical to TRBD1. This CDR3 has 17 amino acids. J lost 4 bases, V lost 3 bases, and 10 bases had no gene match. Germline V CDR1 and CDR2: SGHDT, YYEEEE.

The gene calls are TRBV19 and TRBJ2-6, with D tentatively TRBD2 (6 bases). The length of the CDR3 is 16 residues. CDR1 LNHDA and CDR2 SQIVND come from the germline V gene (reference sequence). V lost 4 bases and J 2 bases, leaving 12 bases between the germline ends. The CDR3 sequence: CASSTPGRTGANVLTF. In DNA form, the CDR3 reads TGTGCCAGTAGTACCCCGGGGAGGACTGGGGCCAACGTCCTGACTTTC.

CDR3 loop: CASRGDTDTQYF. The CDR3 DNA follows: TGTGCCAGTCGGGGGGACACAGATACGCAGTATTTT. The V call is TRBV21-1, the J call TRBJ2-3; no check of the table's D call, TRBD2, against the DNA was made. TRBV21-1 is deemed a pseudogene. The CDR3 has 12 amino acids.

V gene TRBV5-6 combines with J gene TRBJ2-1, with 9 positions matching TRBD1. Looked up from germline, CDR1 is SGHDT and CDR2 is YYEEEE. With 3 bases clipped from V and 7 bases from J, the junction kept 8 bases outside the gene matches. CDR3 size: 15 residues. As DNA, the CDR3 is TGTGCCAGCAGCTATAGAAGGACAGGGGTGAATGAGCAGTTCTTC. Amino acids: CASSYRRTGVNEQFF.